A selection of T cell receptor beta chains follows, all from one sample in a study of blood T cell repertoires in COVID-19. Data came from immunoSEQ multiplex PCR; TCRdb stores just in-frame clones and leaves some out. The repertoire includes 150,000 to 200,000 clones, around 86% of them detected once, and under 3.5% sits in the top ten. Sequencing used peripheral blood. The receptors were gathered from an older man with acute or convalescent COVID-19. CDR3s include the opening cysteine and the closing phenylalanine or tryptophan. D genes are given only for firm matches. The size entry is marked missing in some rows and otherwise reads once, few, many or a size class.

clone size: NA
J gene: TRBJ2-1
D gene: TRBD2
V gene: TRBV19
CDR3 DNA: TGTGCCAGTAGGTACGGAGCGGGAGGCCTCAATGAGCAGTTCTTC
CDR3 protein: CASRYGAGGLNEQFF

clone size: NA
J gene: TRBJ1-5
D gene: TRBD1
V gene: TRBV6-5
CDR3 DNA: TGTGCCAGCAGCACCGGGACAGGAGCACAGCCCCAGCATTTT
CDR3 protein: CASSTGTGAQPQHF

clone size: NA
J gene: TRBJ1-5
D gene: NA
V gene: TRBV4-2
CDR3 DNA: TGTGCCAGCAGCCAAGATGGGGGCAGCAATCAGCCCCAGCATTTT
CDR3 protein: CASSQDGGSNQPQHF

clone size: NA
J gene: TRBJ2-5
D gene: TRBD1
V gene: TRBV12-5
CDR3 DNA: TGTGCTAGTGGTCCGGACAGGGGGTCTGAGACCCAGTACTTC
CDR3 protein: CASGPDRGSETQYF

clone size: NA
J gene: TRBJ2-2
D gene: TRBD2
V gene: TRBV6-1
CDR3 DNA: TGTGCCAGCAGTGAAGTGGGACTAGCAAGCGGGGAGCTGTTTTTT
CDR3 protein: CASSEVGLASGELFF

clone size: NA
J gene: TRBJ2-2
D gene: TRBD1
V gene: TRBV24-1
CDR3 DNA: TGTGCCACCAGTGACCCAGGACAGGACTACACCGGGGAGCTGTTTTTT
CDR3 protein: CATSDPGQDYTGELFF

clone size: NA
J gene: TRBJ2-5
D gene: NA
V gene: TRBV10-3
CDR3 DNA: TGTGCCATCAGTGCCCCGAGCGGCTACCAAGAGACCCAGTACTTC
CDR3 protein: CAISAPSGYQETQYF

clone size: few
J gene: TRBJ1-1
D gene: TRBD1
V gene: TRBV6-5
CDR3 DNA: TGTGCCAGCAGGGCCGGACAGGCGAACACTGAAGCTTTCTTT
CDR3 protein: CASRAGQANTEAFF

clone size: NA
J gene: TRBJ2-5
D gene: TRBD2
V gene: TRBV6-6
CDR3 DNA: TGTGCCAGCCGGGACTCCGGGGGGGGTGCCCAGTACTTC
CDR3 protein: CASRDSGGGAQYF

clone size: NA
J gene: TRBJ1-1
D gene: NA
V gene: TRBV29-1
CDR3 DNA: TGCAGCGCACAGGGAAATTTGGACACTGAAGCTTTCTTT
CDR3 protein: CSAQGNLDTEAFF

clone size: NA
J gene: TRBJ2-1
D gene: TRBD2
V gene: TRBV10-3
CDR3 DNA: TGTGCCAGTGGGACTAGCGGGCGCGATGAGCAGTTCTTC
CDR3 protein: CASGTSGRDEQFF

clone size: NA
J gene: TRBJ2-1
D gene: NA
V gene: TRBV6-5
CDR3 DNA: TGTGCCAGCAAGCCGGGGCCTAGCGCAGACAATGAGCAGTTCTTC
CDR3 protein: CASKPGPSADNEQFF

clone size: once
J gene: TRBJ2-7
D gene: TRBD1
V gene: TRBV5-6
CDR3 DNA: TGTGCCAGCAGCCCCGGGACAGGGTCCCGCGAGCAGTACTTC
CDR3 protein: CASSPGTGSREQYF

clone size: NA
J gene: TRBJ1-5
D gene: NA
V gene: TRBV6-5
CDR3 DNA: TGTGCCAGCGGAAACAGGTATAATCAGCCCCAGCATTTT
CDR3 protein: CASGNRYNQPQHF

clone size: NA
J gene: TRBJ2-7
D gene: TRBD1
V gene: TRBV7-2
CDR3 DNA: TGTGCCAGCAGCTTTCGGGACAGCATAGAGGAGTTTGTATACGAGCAGTACTTC
CDR3 protein: CASSFRDSIEEFVYEQYF

clone size: NA
J gene: TRBJ1-5
D gene: NA
V gene: TRBV28
CDR3 DNA: TGTGCCACCACGGACAGCCCCTATAGCAATCAGCCCCAGCATTTT
CDR3 protein: CATTDSPYSNQPQHF